This is a list of T cell receptor beta chains from one sample in a study of blood T cell repertoires in COVID-19. Assay: immunoSEQ multiplex PCR; the TCRdb copy retains only in-frame clones and omits some. Counted here are roughly 190,000 clones, about 78% occurring once; the ten biggest clones make up approximately 8.6%. The specimen sequenced was peripheral blood. These receptors originate from a woman aged 45 to 65 with active or convalescent COVID-19. Both conserved end residues are part of each CDR3. D genes are given only for firm matches. Only some rows state a clone size, as once, few, many or a class for expanded clones.

j_call v_call clone_size d_call cdr3_nt cdr3_aa
TRBJ2-1 TRBV4-3 - TRBD2 TGCGCCAGCAGCCAAGAAACGGGGGGGCAGCTTGAGCAGTTCTTC CASSQETGGQLEQFF
TRBJ1-2 TRBV10-1 - TRBD1 TGCGCCAGCAGGGGGGACAGGGGGCGAGGTTGCTATGGCTACACCTTC CASRGDRGRGCYGYTF
TRBJ1-1 TRBV20-1 - TRBD1 TGCAGTGCTCGACAGGGTACTGAAGCTTTCTTT CSARQGTEAFF
TRBJ2-1 TRBV30 - - TGTGCCTGGAGTTCGGTGCGGACTAGCAGGGGGTTGAATGAGCAGTTCTTC CAWSSVRTSRGLNEQFF
TRBJ2-3 TRBV7-2 - - TGTGCCAGCTGTGGAACGGGCGGGAGCACAGATACGCAGTATTTT CASCGTGGSTDTQYF
TRBJ1-4 TRBV7-2 once TRBD1 TGTGCCAGCAGGTCTCCCGGGACAGGGAAAGAAAAACTGTTTTTT CASRSPGTGKEKLFF
TRBJ2-1 TRBV3-1/TRBV3-2 - TRBD2 TGTGCCAGCAGCCAAGACTTAGCGGGGGGCCGATACAATGAGCAGTTCTTC CASSQDLAGGRYNEQFF
TRBJ1-1 TRBV11-1 - - TGTGCCAGCAGCTTAGATCCAGGGACTGAAGCTTTCTTT CASSLDPGTEAFF
TRBJ1-1 TRBV4-3 - - TGCGCCAGCAGCCAAGTTGCGGGGGCAGGTGGATGGAACACTGAAGCTTTCTTT CASSQVAGAGGWNTEAFF
TRBJ2-7 TRBV3-1/TRBV3-2 - TRBD2 TGTGCCAGCAGCCGGCGACTAGCGGCCAGCTCCTACGAGCAGTACTTC CASSRRLAASSYEQYF
TRBJ1-5 TRBV7-2 - - TGTGCCAGCAGCTCTAACAGGAATCAGCCCCAGCATTTT CASSSNRNQPQHF
TRBJ1-4 TRBV24-1 - TRBD1 TGTGCCACCAGTGAGCCACTCGGGACAGGGGAAGAAAAACTGTTTTTT CATSEPLGTGEEKLFF
TRBJ2-7 TRBV5-4 - - TGTGCCCTTGGGCCAGAGCCGATTGGGGAGCAGTACTTC CALGPEPIGEQYF
TRBJ1-6 TRBV28 - - TGTGCCAGCAGCCTAGGGGCGCCACCCCTCCACTTT CASSLGAPPLHF
TRBJ2-1 TRBV24-1 - TRBD2 TGTGCCACCAGTGATCGGTGGGCTAGCGGGCTCAATGAGCAGTTCTTC CATSDRWASGLNEQFF
TRBJ1-2 TRBV19 - - TGTGCCAGTAGTATGCCTGCCAGGGGTCATGGCTACACCTTC CASSMPARGHGYTF
TRBJ2-7 TRBV30 - TRBD1 TGTGCCTGGAGTGTATCGGGACAGGGAGCATACGAGCAGTACTTC CAWSVSGQGAYEQYF
TRBJ2-7 TRBV4-1 - - TGCGCCAGCAGCCAAGATTCGGGGAGGTCGATCTCCTACGAGCAGTACTTC CASSQDSGRSISYEQYF
TRBJ1-6 TRBV16 - TRBD1 TGTGCCAGCAGCCCCAGGACAGGTTATAATTCACCCCTCTACTTT CASSPRTGYNSPLYF
TRBJ1-3 TRBV20-1 - TRBD1 TGCAGTGCTAGTAGGACAGGGCCTGGAAACACCATATATTTT CSASRTGPGNTIYF
TRBJ1-3 TRBV5-1 - TRBD1 TGCGCCAGCAGCTTAACCGGGACAGGGGTCCGCTCTGGAAACACCATATATTTT CASSLTGTGVRSGNTIYF
TRBJ2-3 TRBV27 - TRBD2 TGTGCCAGCAGTCCTTGGGGTAGCGGGGGTGGGTATTTT CASSPWGSGGGYF
TRBJ2-1 TRBV29-1 once TRBD2 TGCAGCGTTGGGACTAGCGGGAGATTGGATGAGCAGTTCTTC CSVGTSGRLDEQFF
TRBJ1-2 TRBV7-2 few TRBD1 TGTGCCAGCAGCCTTTCGGGACAGACGTCCTATGGCTACACCTTC CASSLSGQTSYGYTF
TRBJ2-1 TRBV11-3 - - TGTGCCAGCAGCAGGGGGACCTCCAATGAGCAGTTCTTC CASSRGTSNEQFF
TRBJ2-1 TRBV6-1 - - TGTGCCAGCAGTGAACTTAGCTCCTACAATGAGCAGTTCTTC CASSELSSYNEQFF
TRBJ1-1 TRBV7-9 - - TGTGCCAGCAGCTTTTCGTCGAACACTGAAGCTTTCTTT CASSFSSNTEAFF
TRBJ1-2 TRBV4-3 - - TGCGCCAGCAGCCAGCGTGTTTCCAAAAACTATGGCTACACCTTC CASSQRVSKNYGYTF
TRBJ2-1 TRBV4-2 - - TGTGCCAGCACCGGGCGGGCGGGTTACAATGAGCAGTTCTTC CASTGRAGYNEQFF
TRBJ1-5 TRBV12-3/TRBV12-4 - - TGTGCCAGCAGTCCTCACGGGGAGCCCCAGCATTTT CASSPHGEPQHF
TRBJ2-5 TRBV7-2 - TRBD1 TGTGCCAGCAGCCCTGGGACAGGGGAACGGGAGACCCAGTACTTC CASSPGTGERETQYF
TRBJ1-2 TRBV2 medium-sized TRBD1 TGTGCCAGCAGTGATTCGACAGGGAAGGTCTATGGCTACACCTTC CASSDSTGKVYGYTF
TRBJ2-1 TRBV5-1 many TRBD2 TGCGCCAGCAGCTTGGCCCTAGCGGGCGAGCAGTTCTTC CASSLALAGEQFF
TRBJ2-7 TRBV7-3 few TRBD2 TGTGCCAGCACCCTACGGGGGGGCGAGCAGTACTTC CASTLRGGEQYF
TRBJ2-6 TRBV25-1 - TRBD2 TGTGCCAGCAGTGTAGAGCGGGGATCTGGGGCCAACGTCCTGACTTTC CASSVERGSGANVLTF
TRBJ1-2 TRBV4-2 few TRBD1 TGTGCCAGCAGCCTAGCGACAGGGGGGCCTAACTATGGCTACACCTTC CASSLATGGPNYGYTF
TRBJ2-3 TRBV24-1 once - TGTGCCACCAGTGATCCCGGGACTTCCACCACAGATACGCAGTATTTT CATSDPGTSTTDTQYF
TRBJ2-1 TRBV25-1 - TRBD2 TGTGCCACCTCCCCCGGGGGGGCTACCTACAATGAGCAGTTCTTC CATSPGGATYNEQFF
TRBJ2-3 TRBV5-1 - TRBD2 TGCGCCAGCAGCGCAGGGACTAGCGGGGGGTTAGATACGCAGTATTTT CASSAGTSGGLDTQYF
TRBJ2-1 TRBV4-3 - TRBD2 TGCGCCAGCAGCCCCCAGCGGGAGTTCGCTGAGCAGTTCTTC CASSPQREFAEQFF
TRBJ1-4 TRBV27 - - TGTGCCAGCAGTTTATCCCCAACAGGCGGGGTTAATGAAAAACTGTTTTTT CASSLSPTGGVNEKLFF
TRBJ1-1 TRBV7-9 few - TGTGCCAGCAGCTTATCAGGGAAGAACACTGAAGCTTTCTTT CASSLSGKNTEAFF
TRBJ2-2 TRBV7-8 - TRBD1 TGTGCCAGCAGCTCCCGAGGGACAGGGGGGAAGGCCGGGGAGCTGTTTTTT CASSSRGTGGKAGELFF
TRBJ2-1 TRBV11-1 - TRBD2 TGTGCCAGCAGCTTAAGGCTAGCGGGGAATGAGCAGTTCTTC CASSLRLAGNEQFF
TRBJ1-5 TRBV19 few TRBD1 TGTGCCAGTAGTTGGACAGGGCCCCCCTGGCAGCCCCAGCATTTT CASSWTGPPWQPQHF
TRBJ1-3 TRBV6-6 once - TGTGCCAGTGGGGGCAAATACCGCTCTGGAAACACCATATATTTT CASGGKYRSGNTIYF
TRBJ2-3 TRBV6-2/TRBV6-3 - TRBD2 TGTGCCAGCAGCACGGGACTAGCGGGATCGTATTTT CASSTGLAGSYF
TRBJ2-1 TRBV7-3 - TRBD2 TGTGCCAGCAGCTCCGGGGCTGGGACTAGCGGGAGAAATGAGCAGTTCTTC CASSSGAGTSGRNEQFF
TRBJ1-5 TRBV4-3 - - TGCGCCAGCAGCCAAGATGGGCATAGCAATCAGCCCCAGCATTTT CASSQDGHSNQPQHF
TRBJ2-1 TRBV5-6 - TRBD2 TGTGCCAGCAGCCCTTTAGCGGGGGGGCACAATGAGCAGTTCTTC CASSPLAGGHNEQFF